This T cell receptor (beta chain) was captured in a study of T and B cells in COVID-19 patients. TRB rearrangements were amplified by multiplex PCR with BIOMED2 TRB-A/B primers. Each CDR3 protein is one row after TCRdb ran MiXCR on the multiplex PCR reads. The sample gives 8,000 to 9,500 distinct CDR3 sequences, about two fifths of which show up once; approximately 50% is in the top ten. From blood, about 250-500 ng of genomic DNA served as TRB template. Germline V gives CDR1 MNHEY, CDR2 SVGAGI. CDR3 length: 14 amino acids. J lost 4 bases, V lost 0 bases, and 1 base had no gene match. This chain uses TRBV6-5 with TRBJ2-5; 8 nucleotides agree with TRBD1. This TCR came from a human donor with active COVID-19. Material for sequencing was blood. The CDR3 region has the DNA TGTGCCAGCAGTTACTCTACAGGGGGAGAGACCCAGTACTTC. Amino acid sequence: CASSYSTGGETQYF.